This TCR beta chain was documented in a study of T-cell reconstitution after alpha-beta-depleted transplantation in children (dated by TCRdb to 2016 to 2017). Concerning the study at large: Using TCR repertoire profiling, the study quantitatively followed how T-cell immune reconstitution unfolded in children after TCRalphabeta/CD19-depleted allogeneic hematopoietic cell transplantation.

What the study reported, not specific to this receptor: In some patients, high TCRbeta diversity at day 60 was attributed to recipient T cells and intrathymic progenitors that had survived conditioning. The apparently early recovery of alphabetaT-cell counts about two months after transplant reportedly depended on only several hundred rapidly expanded clones that came from non-depleted graft cells. Hyperexpanded clone frequencies declined over subsequent months; after one year, T-cell counts and TCRbeta diversity were mostly attributed to newly produced T cells.

What the treatment or condition label conveys for this sample: allogeneic hematopoietic cell transplantation with graft depleted of TCRalphabeta T cells and CD19 B cells. The children who served as transplant recipients had been given grafts of TCRalphabeta/CD19-depleted allogeneic hematopoietic cells. The junction carries 9 bases between V and J, which are trimmed by 0 bases and 3 bases respectively. The germline V gene encodes CDR1 MNHEY and CDR2 SVGAGI. The CDR3 spans 15 residues, from the cysteine through the phenylalanine. Only the CDR3 DNA is retained, 45 bases long and in frame from the first base. This clonotype was found a few times. The antigen this receptor binds is unknown. No much larger clone exists at a distance of one base, and base qualities are not known. Receptors were amplified or captured by PCR. The sequencer listed for this sample is Illumina HiSeq 2500. Molecular barcoding was employed in the preparation of TCR libraries, with unique molecular identifiers being used to normalize TCRbeta repertoire quantification. TCRdb cleaned the public reads at Q25 with fastp, built clones with MiXCR and kept in-frame beta chains. Under each unique CDR3 protein, matching rows form one entry showing the most common genes and DNA. The sample table holds some 830,000 distinct CDR3 sequences, of which roughly 15% were seen once. Just under 5% of the sample lies in the top ten.

The sequence was collected from a male patient younger than 18 who had a stem cell transplant for acute lymphoblastic leukemia, so the T cells may come from the graft donor. The input for sequencing was PBMCs, mostly from graft donor cells, taken 360 days after TCRalphabeta/CD19-depleted stem cell transplant. Recombination connected TRBV6-5 to TRBJ1-5; no D gene can be assigned with confidence. The DNA sequence is given as TGTGCCAGCAGTTACTCGGGGAGTCACAATCAGCCCCAGCATTTT. Its coded protein is CASSYSGSHNQPQHF.